A single sample is the source of the 16 T cell receptor beta chains below, sequenced in a study of cytomegalovirus exposure and HLA in healthy donors (dated by TCRdb to 2016 to 2017). The library relied on the immunoSEQ multiplex PCR assay. The multiplex PCR relied on a mix of 60 forward primers for TCR Vbeta segments and 13 reverse primers for TCR Jbeta segments. Sourced from immuneACCESS, this table was stored by TCRdb with only in-frame sequences that have V and J called. A share of the clones is absent; for the studies checked, an unresolved V gene accounts for under half, and the remainder has no known explanation. In all, the sample holds fewer than 250,000 clones, and roughly four fifths of those were seen once. The top ten hold around 2% of the sample. Input material: PBMCs. The receptors come from a young man in good health and CMV-seronegative.

The rearrangement joins TRBV27 to TRBJ2-5; possible D gene TRBD1, 6 bases. Deletions cut 8 bases from V and 1 base from J, with 26 bases between. The CDR3 length is 18 residues. In germline, CDR1 is MNHEY, CDR2 SMNVEV (reference sequence). CDR3 region: CASSLTTSGALFQETQYF. DNA of the CDR3: TGTGCCAGCTCTCTAACTACGTCAGGGGCCCTATTCCAAGAGACCCAGTACTTC.

This clone was seen a handful of times. The V gene is TRBV27, the J gene TRBJ2-1; 9 bases map to TRBD2. J gave up 6 bases and V 4 bases, and 7 bases lay outside the gene matches. CDR1 is MNHEY and CDR2 is SMNVEV in the germline V gene (reference sequence). The CDR3 contains 15 residues. As DNA, the CDR3 is TGTGCCAGCAGTTCTGCCGCGGGAGGGACCAATGAGCAGTTCTTC. It translates to CASSSAAGGTNEQFF.

J is TRBJ2-1 and V is TRBV9, with D possibly being TRBD2 (6 bases). The germline gives CDR1 SGDLS, CDR2 YYNGEE. The CDR3 spans 12 residues. V was shortened by 4 bases and J by 10 bases, with 12 bases between the two germline ends. The CDR3 sequence is CASSITGDEQFF. In DNA form, the CDR3 reads TGTGCCAGCAGCATAACGGGAGACGAGCAGTTCTTC.

The rearrangement uses TRBV7-2 and TRBJ2-5; maybe TRBD1 (6 bases). The V gene's germline CDR1 is SGHTA and CDR2 FQGNSA. The CDR3 has 13 amino acids. V was cut by 4 bases and J by 5 bases, with 11 bases left in between. CDR3 protein: CASSYGGPETQYF. The CDR3 DNA reads as TGTGCCAGCAGCTATGGGGGCCCGGAGACCCAGTACTTC.

J is TRBJ2-1 and V is TRBV7-9; 8 bases are shared with TRBD2. Per germline, CDR1 SEHNR and CDR2 FQNEAQ (reference sequence). This CDR3 spans 14 amino acids. The ends lost 4 bases at V and 7 bases at J; junction bases unmatched: 6. The CDR3 DNA sequence: TGTGCCAGCAGCTCGGGGACTAGTTTGAATGAGCAGTTCTTC. Protein product: CASSSGTSLNEQFF. The whole variable domain, remainder taken from reference TRBV7-9 and TRBJ2-1, is DTGVSQNPRHKITKRGQNVTFRCDPISEHNRLYWYRQTLGQGPEFLTYFQNEAQLEKSRLLSDRFSAERPKGSFSTLEIQRTEQGDSAMYLCASSSGTSLNEQFFGPGTRLTVL.

The gene calls are TRBV10-3 and TRBJ2-6, with a tentative D call TRBD2 (5 bases). The V gene's germline CDR1 is ENHRY and CDR2 SYGVKD. This CDR3 comprises 19 residues. V was trimmed by 0 bases and J by 0 bases, leaving 15 bases between them. In nucleotides, the CDR3 is TGTGCCATCAGTGAGTCGACTATTAGCCGAGGCTCTGGGGCCAACGTCCTGACTTTC. Amino acids: CAISESTISRGSGANVLTF.

The chain has TRBV29-1 and TRBJ1-1, with 8 bases fitting TRBD1. Germline CDR1 is SQVTM and CDR2 is ANQGSEA. The CDR3 is made up of 14 amino acids. V shed 5 bases and J 2 bases; nucleotides not matched to a gene: 7. CDR3 loop: CSVFPQGANTEAFF. CDR3 nucleotide sequence: TGCAGCGTTTTCCCCCAGGGGGCCAACACTGAAGCTTTCTTT.

The table lists this clone with a few counts. V and J are TRBV18 and TRBJ2-6; 8 nucleotides match TRBD1. Germline values: CDR1 KGHSH, CDR2 LQKENI. V trimming: 3 bases; J trimming: 0 bases; junction bases outside the gene matches: 10. This CDR3 spans 19 amino acids. CDR3 in amino acids: CASSPDVDRAGSGANVLTF. Here the CDR3 DNA reads TGTGCCAGCTCACCGGACGTGGACAGGGCTGGCTCTGGGGCCAACGTCCTGACTTTC.

The V call is TRBV7-2, the J call TRBJ1-2; 8 bases map to TRBD1. Per the germline V gene, CDR1 is SGHTA and CDR2 is FQGNSA. This CDR3 spans 15 amino acids. Trimming took 0 bases from V and 4 from J; bases not matched to a gene: 4. CDR3 coding DNA: TGTGCCAGCAGCTTAGCTCAGGGGGCAGGCTATGGCTACACCTTC. Translated, it gives CASSLAQGAGYGYTF.

This chain joins TRBV6-1 and TRBJ2-3, with a weak D call TRBD2 (6 bases). Trimming left V 3 bases short and J 2 bases short, with 9 bases between. Germline CDR1 reads MNHNS; CDR2 reads SASEGT. CDR3 length: 14 residues. CDR3 region: CASSDRTTTDTQYF. CDR3 in DNA: TGTGCCAGCAGTGATCGGACTACCACAGATACGCAGTATTTT.

The chain couples TRBV4-1 to TRBJ2-1, with 14 bases matching TRBD2. Germline V gene data show CDR1 as MGHRA and CDR2 as YSYEKL. This CDR3 has 15 residues. V shed 4 bases and J 6 bases; nucleotides not matched to a gene: 2. The CDR3 DNA reads TGCGCCAGCAGCCGGGGGACTAGCGGGGGCAATGAGCAGTTCTTC. Translated: CASSRGTSGGNEQFF.

The chain couples TRBV7-2 to TRBJ2-3; 9 nucleotides line up with TRBD1. The germline V gene has CDR1 SGHTA and CDR2 FQGNSA. V was pared by 5 bases and J by 9 bases, with 12 bases of the junction left unmatched. The CDR3 is 15 residues long. CDR3 sequence (DNA): TGTGCCAGCAGCACCTCCGGGACAGGGTATGACACGCAGTATTTT. This gives the protein CASSTSGTGYDTQYF.

This clone was observed a single time. Other DNA sequences in this specimen translate into the identical CDR3. This chain joins TRBV18 and TRBJ2-5; D gene uncertain. Per the germline V gene, CDR1 is KGHSH and CDR2 is LQKENI. V shed 0 bases and J shed 5 bases, with 7 bases lying between them. The CDR3 has 13 residues. CDR3 in amino acids: CASSPPSRETQYF. CDR3 DNA sequence: TGTGCCAGCTCACCACCGTCGCGGGAGACCCAGTACTTC.

J is TRBJ2-7 and V is TRBV6-5; 9 nucleotides match TRBD1. With V trimmed by 8 bases and J by 3 bases, 8 bases remained unmatched. The CDR3 has 14 amino acids. Germline V gene sequence: CDR1 MNHEY, CDR2 SVGAGI. As DNA, the CDR3 is TGTGCCAGCGGCCGGGACAGGGTGGACTACGAGCAGTACTTC. It is translated as CASGRDRVDYEQYF.

V gene TRBV4-1 combines with J gene TRBJ2-5; 8 bases agree with TRBD2. The CDR3 contains 14 residues. Losses at the gene ends were 4 bases for V and 5 bases for J; bases not matched to a gene: 6. The V gene's germline CDR1 is MGHRA and CDR2 YSYEKL. The CDR3 region is CASSLWTGGETQYF. CDR3 nucleotide sequence: TGCGCCAGCAGCCTATGGACGGGGGGGGAGACCCAGTACTTC.

The rearrangement links TRBV11-3 to TRBJ2-7; 10 bases are shared with TRBD1. J lost 6 bases, V lost 5 bases, and 4 bases had no gene match. Germline lookup yields CDR1 SGHNT and CDR2 YENEEA. The CDR3 contains 13 residues. CDR3 sequence: CASSGTGAPEQYF. The CDR3, as DNA: TGTGCCAGCAGCGGGACAGGGGCCCCCGAGCAGTACTTC. Drawing the rest from reference TRBV11-3 and TRBJ2-7, the complete variable domain is EAGVVQSPRYKIIEKKQPVAFWCNPISGHNTLYWYLQNLGQGPELLIRYENEEAVDDSQLPKDRFSAERLKGVDSTLKIQPAELGDSAVYLCASSGTGAPEQYFGPGTRLTVT.